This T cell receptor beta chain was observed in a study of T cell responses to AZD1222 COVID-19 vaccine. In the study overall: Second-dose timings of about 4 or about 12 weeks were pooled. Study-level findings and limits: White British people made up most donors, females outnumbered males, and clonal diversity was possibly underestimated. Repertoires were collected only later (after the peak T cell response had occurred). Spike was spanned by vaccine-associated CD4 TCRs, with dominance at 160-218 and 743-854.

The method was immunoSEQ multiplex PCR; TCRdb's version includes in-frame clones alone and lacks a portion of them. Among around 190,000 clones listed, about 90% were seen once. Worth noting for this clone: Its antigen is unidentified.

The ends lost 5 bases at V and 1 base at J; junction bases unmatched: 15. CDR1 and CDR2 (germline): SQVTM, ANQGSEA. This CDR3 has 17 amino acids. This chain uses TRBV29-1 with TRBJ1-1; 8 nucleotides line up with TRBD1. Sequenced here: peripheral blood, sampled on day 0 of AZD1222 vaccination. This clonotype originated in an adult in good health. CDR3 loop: CSVRAFRTGPGNTEAFF. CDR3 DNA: TGCAGCGTTAGGGCCTTCCGGACAGGGCCTGGGAACACTGAAGCTTTCTTT.